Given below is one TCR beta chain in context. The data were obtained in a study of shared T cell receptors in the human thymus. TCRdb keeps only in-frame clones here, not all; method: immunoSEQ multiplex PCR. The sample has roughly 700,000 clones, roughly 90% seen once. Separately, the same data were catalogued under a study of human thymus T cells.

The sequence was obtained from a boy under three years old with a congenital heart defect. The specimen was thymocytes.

CDR3 in DNA: TGCGCCAGCAGCCAAGCGGGACTAGCGGGAGAGAAGTGGCTGGTGGGGAATGAGCAGTTCTTC. Protein: CASSQAGLAGEKWLVGNEQFF. This sequence joins TRBV4-3 and TRBJ2-1, with TRBD2 identical over 14 bases. Germline CDR1 and CDR2: LGHNA and YSLEER. The CDR3 loop spans 21 amino acids. With 1 base clipped from V and 7 bases from J, the junction kept 18 bases outside the gene matches.